The T cell receptor beta chain under discussion was sequenced for a study of T-cell memory formation after mild COVID-19. The overall study: Among the donors, TCR clusters were largely specific to each donor. Study results and caveats: Clones contracting over day 15 to 85 were CD4/CD8 balanced, with later expanders leaning CD4+.

MiXCR, run by TCRdb on the 5' RACE reads, gives a single entry per CDR3 protein. The sample shows 500,000 to 650,000 distinct CDR3 sequences, about 20% of them seen only once. Germline V gene lookup returns CDR1 LNHDA and CDR2 SQIVND (reference sequence). Trimming removed 7 bases from V and 6 bases from J; junction bases left unmatched: 7. The CDR3 consists of 13 residues. In this sample, this clonotype turned up a few times. Antigen specificity is unknown. The sequence was obtained from an adult woman who had mild COVID-19 (a few samples of this study predate the infection). Cell type and time point are not known. The sample was PBMCs or a T cell subset sorted from them (not recorded which). The V call is TRBV19, the J call TRBJ1-2; 8 nucleotides agree with TRBD1. The CDR3 spells CASKDREIDGYTF. The CDR3 region has the DNA TGTGCCAGTAAGGACAGGGAGATCGATGGCTACACCTTC.